The 6 T cell receptor beta chains reported below all come from one sample, sequenced in a study of cytomegalovirus exposure and HLA in healthy donors. Sequencing used immunoSEQ multiplex PCR; TCRdb keeps in-frame clones, though not all of them. This table has more than 250,000 clones, 90% appearing once. The specimen sequenced was PBMCs. These receptors were collected from a woman in her twenties or thirties in good health and CMV-seronegative.

The rearrangement uses TRBV9 and TRBJ2-7, with D perhaps being TRBD1 or TRBD2 (5 bases each). V was pared by 3 bases and J by 5 bases, with 9 bases between. The CDR3 runs 12 residues. Per the germline V gene, CDR1 is SGDLS and CDR2 is YYNGEE. This CDR3 is CASSATADEQYF. The CDR3 bases are TGTGCCAGCAGCGCGACAGCGGACGAGCAGTACTTC.

This chain uses TRBV27 with TRBJ2-1; a weak D match, TRBD2 (6 bases). Trimming took 5 bases from V and 14 from J, leaving 19 bases between them. CDR3 length equals 13 residues. The germline gives CDR1 MNHEY, CDR2 SMNVEV (reference sequence). This CDR3 is CASSSSRGFKEFF. DNA for the CDR3: TGTGCCAGCAGTAGTTCGCGGGGCTTTAAAGAGTTCTTC.

A few counts support this clone. J is TRBJ2-1 and V is TRBV19, with 8 positions matching TRBD1. Germline V gene lookup returns CDR1 LNHDA and CDR2 SQIVND (reference sequence). V lost 8 bases and J lost 5; bases outside the gene matches: 5. The CDR3 contains 13 residues. This CDR3 is CASRTGMNNEQFF. As DNA, the CDR3 is TGTGCCAGTCGGACAGGGATGAACAATGAGCAGTTCTTC.

This rearrangement joins TRBV25-1 to TRBJ2-7; 12 bases map to TRBD1. This CDR3 is built from 14 residues. Germline-derived CDR1 and CDR2 are MGHDK and SYGVNS. Unmatched junction bases numbered 4, after V lost 5 bases and J lost 5 bases. The DNA of the CDR3 is TGTGCCAGCAGTATGGGACAGGGGGCAAACGAGCAGTACTTC. This gives the protein CASSMGQGANEQYF.

This clone was counted a single time. V gene TRBV2 combines with J gene TRBJ1-2, with TRBD1 matching over 8 bases. The trim removed 0 bases at V and 0 bases at J, leaving 12 bases unmatched. This CDR3 has 19 amino acids. CDR1 and CDR2 (germline): SNHLY, FYNNEI. CDR3 DNA: TGTGCCAGCAGTGAAGCAATCCGGGGACAGGAAAAAACTAACTATGGCTACACCTTC. Translated: CASSEAIRGQEKTNYGYTF.

The V call is TRBV7-6, the J call TRBJ1-1, with 12 nucleotides matching TRBD1. The CDR3 is 14 amino acids. Germline V gene sequence: CDR1 SGHVS, CDR2 FNYEAQ. V was pared by 1 base and J by 10 bases, with 4 bases of the junction left unmatched. The DNA for the CDR3 is TGTGCCAGCAGCTTAGGAGGGACAGGGGGCAGAGCTTTCTTT. Translated: CASSLGGTGGRAFF.